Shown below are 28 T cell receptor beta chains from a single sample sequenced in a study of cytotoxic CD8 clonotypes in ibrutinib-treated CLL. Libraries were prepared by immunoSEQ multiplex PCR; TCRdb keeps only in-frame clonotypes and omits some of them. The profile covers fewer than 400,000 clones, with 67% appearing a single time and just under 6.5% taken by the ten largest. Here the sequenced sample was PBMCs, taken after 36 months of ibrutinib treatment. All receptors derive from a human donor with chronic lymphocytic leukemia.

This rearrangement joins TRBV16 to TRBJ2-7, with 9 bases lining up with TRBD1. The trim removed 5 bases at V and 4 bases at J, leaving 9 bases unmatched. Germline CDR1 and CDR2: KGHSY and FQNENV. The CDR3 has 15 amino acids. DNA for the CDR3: TGTGCCAGCAGCGACCACAGGGGGCGGGTATACGAGCAGTACTTC. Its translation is CASSDHRGRVYEQYF.

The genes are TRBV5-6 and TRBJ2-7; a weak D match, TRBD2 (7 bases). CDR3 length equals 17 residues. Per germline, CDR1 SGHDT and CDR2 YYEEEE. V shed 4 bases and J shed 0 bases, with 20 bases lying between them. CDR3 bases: TGTGCCAGCAGCAGGGGCCTCGGGGGGCTAAGCTCCTACGAGCAGTACTTC. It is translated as CASSRGLGGLSSYEQYF.

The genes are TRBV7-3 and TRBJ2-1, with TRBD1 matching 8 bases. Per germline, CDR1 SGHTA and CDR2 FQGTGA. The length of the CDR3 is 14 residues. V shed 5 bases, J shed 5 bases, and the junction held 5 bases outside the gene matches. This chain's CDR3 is CASSQDRAHNEQFF. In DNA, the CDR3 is TGTGCCAGCAGCCAGGACAGGGCCCACAATGAGCAGTTCTTC.

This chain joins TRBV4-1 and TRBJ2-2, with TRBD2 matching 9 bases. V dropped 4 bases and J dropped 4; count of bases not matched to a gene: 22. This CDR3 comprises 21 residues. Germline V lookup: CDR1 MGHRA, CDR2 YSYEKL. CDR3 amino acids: CASSPQRGSGGPSRATGELFF. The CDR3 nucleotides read TGCGCCAGCAGCCCCCAGCGGGGAAGCGGGGGGCCCTCTCGAGCCACCGGGGAGCTGTTTTTT.

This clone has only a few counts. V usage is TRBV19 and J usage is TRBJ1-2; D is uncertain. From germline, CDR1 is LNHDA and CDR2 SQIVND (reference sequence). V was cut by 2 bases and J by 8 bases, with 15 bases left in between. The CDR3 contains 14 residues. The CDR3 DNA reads TGTGCCAGTAGTATATTCGGACGGACCTCAGGCTACACCTTC. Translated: CASSIFGRTSGYTF.

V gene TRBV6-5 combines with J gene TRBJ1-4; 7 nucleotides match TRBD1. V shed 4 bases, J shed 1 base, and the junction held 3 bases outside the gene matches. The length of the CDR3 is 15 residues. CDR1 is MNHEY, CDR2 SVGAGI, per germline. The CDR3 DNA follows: TGTGCCAGCAGTTCGGACAGGCTAACTAATGAAAAACTGTTTTTT. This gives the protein CASSSDRLTNEKLFF.

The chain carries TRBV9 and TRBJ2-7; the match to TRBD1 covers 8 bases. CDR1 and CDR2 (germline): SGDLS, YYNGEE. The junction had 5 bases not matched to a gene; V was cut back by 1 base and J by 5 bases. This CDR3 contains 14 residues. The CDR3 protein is CASSVSAGGDEQYF. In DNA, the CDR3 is TGTGCCAGCAGCGTATCAGCAGGGGGCGACGAGCAGTACTTC.

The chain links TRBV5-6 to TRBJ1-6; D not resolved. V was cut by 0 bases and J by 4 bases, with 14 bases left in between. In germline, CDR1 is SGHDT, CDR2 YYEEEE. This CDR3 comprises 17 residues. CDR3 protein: CASSLVVGANYNSPLHF. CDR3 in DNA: TGTGCCAGCAGCTTGGTAGTGGGAGCAAATTATAATTCACCCCTCCACTTT.

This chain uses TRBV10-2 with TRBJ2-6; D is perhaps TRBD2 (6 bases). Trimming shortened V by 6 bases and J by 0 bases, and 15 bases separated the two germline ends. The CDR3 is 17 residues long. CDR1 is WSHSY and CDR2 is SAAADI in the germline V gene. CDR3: CASRGPGLISGANVLTF. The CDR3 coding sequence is TGCGCCAGCAGGGGACCGGGACTGATCTCTGGGGCCAACGTCCTGACTTTC.

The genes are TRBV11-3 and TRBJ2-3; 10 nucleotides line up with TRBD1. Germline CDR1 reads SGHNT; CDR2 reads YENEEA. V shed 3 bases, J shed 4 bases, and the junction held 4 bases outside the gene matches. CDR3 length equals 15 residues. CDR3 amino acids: CASSFSGTGADTQYF. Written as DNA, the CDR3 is TGTGCCAGCAGCTTTTCCGGGACAGGGGCAGATACGCAGTATTTT.

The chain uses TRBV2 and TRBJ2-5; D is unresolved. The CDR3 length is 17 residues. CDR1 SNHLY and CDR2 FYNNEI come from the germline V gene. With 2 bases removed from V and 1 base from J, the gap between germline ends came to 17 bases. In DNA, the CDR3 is TGTGCCAGCAGTGAAACCCCCGCAGCGCCGACCCAAGAGACCCAGTACTTC. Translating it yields CASSETPAAPTQETQYF. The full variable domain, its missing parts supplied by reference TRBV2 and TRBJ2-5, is EPEVTQTPSHQVTQMGQEVILRCVPISNHLYFYWYRQILGQKVEFLVSFYNNEISEKSEIFDDQFSVERPDGSNFTLKIRSTKLEDSAMYFCASSETPAAPTQETQYFGPGTRLLVL.

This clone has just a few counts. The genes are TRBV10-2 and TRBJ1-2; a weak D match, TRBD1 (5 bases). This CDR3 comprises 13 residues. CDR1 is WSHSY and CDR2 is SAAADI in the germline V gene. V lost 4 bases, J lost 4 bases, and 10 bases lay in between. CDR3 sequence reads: CASSGRDGYGYTF. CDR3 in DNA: TGCGCCAGCAGTGGGAGGGACGGCTATGGCTACACCTTC.

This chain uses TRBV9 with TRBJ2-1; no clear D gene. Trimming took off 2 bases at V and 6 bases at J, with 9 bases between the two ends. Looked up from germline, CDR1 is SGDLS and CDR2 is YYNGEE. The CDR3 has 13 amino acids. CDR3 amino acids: CASSVHPFNEQFF. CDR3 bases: TGTGCCAGCAGCGTTCACCCCTTCAATGAGCAGTTCTTC.

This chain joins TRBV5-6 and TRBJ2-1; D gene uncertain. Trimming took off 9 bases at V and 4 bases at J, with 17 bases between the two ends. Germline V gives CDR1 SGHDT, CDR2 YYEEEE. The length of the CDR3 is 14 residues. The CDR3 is CATGNPTSYNEQFF. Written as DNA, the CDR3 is TGTGCCACAGGAAATCCTACTTCTTACAATGAGCAGTTCTTC.

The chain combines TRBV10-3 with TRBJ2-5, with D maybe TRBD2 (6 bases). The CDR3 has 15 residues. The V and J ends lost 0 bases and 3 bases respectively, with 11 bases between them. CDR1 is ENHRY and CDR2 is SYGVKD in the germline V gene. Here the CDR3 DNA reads TGTGCCATCAGTGAGTCTCCAGGACTAAAAGAGACCCAGTACTTC. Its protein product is CAISESPGLKETQYF.

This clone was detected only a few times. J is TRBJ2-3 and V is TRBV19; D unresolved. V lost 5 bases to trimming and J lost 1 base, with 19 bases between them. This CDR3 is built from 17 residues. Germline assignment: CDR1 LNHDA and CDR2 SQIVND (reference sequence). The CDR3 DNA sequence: TGTGCCAGTAGTCTATTGGGGATAGCTGGGCGCACAGATACGCAGTATTTT. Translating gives CASSLLGIAGRTDTQYF.

This CDR3 is CASSLRANEQFF. In DNA form, the CDR3 reads TGTGCCAGCAGCCTTCGCGCCAATGAGCAGTTCTTC. This chain links TRBV7-9 with TRBJ2-1; D gene uncertain. CDR1 and CDR2 from the germline V gene are SEHNR and FQNEAQ (reference sequence). The V and J ends lost 5 bases and 6 bases respectively, with 8 bases between them. There are 12 residues in the CDR3.

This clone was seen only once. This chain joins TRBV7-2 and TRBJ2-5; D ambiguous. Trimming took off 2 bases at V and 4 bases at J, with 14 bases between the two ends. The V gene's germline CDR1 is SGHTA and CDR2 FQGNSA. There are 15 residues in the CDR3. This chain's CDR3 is CASSLFYPNRETQYF. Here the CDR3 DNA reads TGTGCCAGCAGCTTATTCTATCCCAACCGAGAGACCCAGTACTTC.

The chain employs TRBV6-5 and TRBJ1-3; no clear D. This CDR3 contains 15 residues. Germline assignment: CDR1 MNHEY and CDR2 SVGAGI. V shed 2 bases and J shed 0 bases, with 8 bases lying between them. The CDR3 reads CASSYTRNSGNTIYF. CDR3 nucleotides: TGTGCCAGCAGTTACACAAGAAACTCTGGAAACACCATATATTTT.

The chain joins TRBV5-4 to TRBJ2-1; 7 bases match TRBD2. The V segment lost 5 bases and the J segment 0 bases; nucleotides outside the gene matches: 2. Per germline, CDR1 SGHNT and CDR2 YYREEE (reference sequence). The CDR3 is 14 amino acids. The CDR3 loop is CASSGGSSYNEQFF. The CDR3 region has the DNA TGTGCCAGCAGTGGCGGGAGCTCCTACAATGAGCAGTTCTTC. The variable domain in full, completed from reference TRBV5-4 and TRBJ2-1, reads ETGVTQSPTHLIKTRGQQVTLRCSSQSGHNTVSWYQQALGQGPQFIFQYYREEENGRGNFPPRFSGLQFPNYSSELNVNALELDDSALYLCASSGGSSYNEQFFGPGTRLTVL.

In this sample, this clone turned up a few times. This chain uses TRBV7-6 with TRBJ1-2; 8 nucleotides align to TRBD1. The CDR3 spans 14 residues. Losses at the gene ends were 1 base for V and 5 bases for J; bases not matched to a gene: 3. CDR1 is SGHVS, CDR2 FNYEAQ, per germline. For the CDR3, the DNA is TGTGCCAGCAGCTTAGATGACAGGGGATATGGCTACACCTTC. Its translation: CASSLDDRGYGYTF.

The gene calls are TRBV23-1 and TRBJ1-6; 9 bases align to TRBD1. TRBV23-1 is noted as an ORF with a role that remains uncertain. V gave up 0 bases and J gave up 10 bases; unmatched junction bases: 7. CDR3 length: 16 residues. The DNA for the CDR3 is TGCGCCAGCAGTCAATCGAGAGGGACAGGGTCCTCACCCCTCCACTTT. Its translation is CASSQSRGTGSSPLHF.

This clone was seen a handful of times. The CDR3 region is CASSVKGYSYEQYF. The CDR3 region has the DNA TGTGCCAGCAGCGTGAAGGGGTACTCCTACGAGCAGTACTTC. The chain employs TRBV9 and TRBJ2-7; D possibly corresponds to TRBD1 (5 bases). The CDR3 contains 14 residues. V gave up 2 bases and J gave up 0 bases, with 9 bases separating them. Germline CDR1 reads SGDLS; CDR2 reads YYNGEE. Full variable domain (missing parts from reference TRBV9 and TRBJ2-7): DSGVTQTPKHLITATGQRVTLRCSPRSGDLSVYWYQQSLDQGLQFLIQYYNGEERAKGNILERFSAQQFPDLHSELNLSSLELGDSALYFCASSVKGYSYEQYFGPGTRLTVT.

The CDR3 sequence: CASRSGTGDHYGYTF. The CDR3 coding sequence is TGTGCCAGCAGATCCGGGACAGGGGATCACTATGGCTACACCTTC. The chain employs TRBV18 and TRBJ1-2, with TRBD1 identical over 10 bases. J gave up 3 bases and V 8 bases, and 9 bases lay outside the gene matches. CDR1 KGHSH and CDR2 LQKENI come from the germline V gene. The CDR3 sequence is 15 residues long.

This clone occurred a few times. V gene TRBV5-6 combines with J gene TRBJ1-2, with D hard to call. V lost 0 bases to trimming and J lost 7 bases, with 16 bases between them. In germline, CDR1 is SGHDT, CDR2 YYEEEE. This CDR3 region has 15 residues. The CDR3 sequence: CASSLVSPLQRGYTF. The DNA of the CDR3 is TGTGCCAGCAGCTTGGTGTCTCCCTTGCAGCGTGGCTACACCTTC.

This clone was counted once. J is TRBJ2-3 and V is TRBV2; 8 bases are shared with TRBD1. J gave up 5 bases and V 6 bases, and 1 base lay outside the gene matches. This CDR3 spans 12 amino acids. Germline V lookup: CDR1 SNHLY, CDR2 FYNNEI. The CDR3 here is CASRQGGDTQYF. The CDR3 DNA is TGTGCCAGCAGACAGGGGGGAGATACGCAGTATTTT.

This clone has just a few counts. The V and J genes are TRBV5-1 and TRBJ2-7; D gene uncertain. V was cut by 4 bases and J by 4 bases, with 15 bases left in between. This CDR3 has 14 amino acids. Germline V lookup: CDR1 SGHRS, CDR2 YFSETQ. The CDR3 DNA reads TGCGCCAGCAGCCTTCCCTCCGGCCAATACGAGCAGTACTTC. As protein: CASSLPSGQYEQYF.

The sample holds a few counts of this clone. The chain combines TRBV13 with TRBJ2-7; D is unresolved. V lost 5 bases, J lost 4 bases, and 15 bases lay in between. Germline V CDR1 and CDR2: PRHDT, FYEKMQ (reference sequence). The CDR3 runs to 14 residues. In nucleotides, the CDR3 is TGTGCCAGCAGCGCTGGACCCTACATGTACGAGCAGTACTTC. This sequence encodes CASSAGPYMYEQYF.